Below are 21 T cell receptor beta chains sequenced from a single sample in a study of blood T cell repertoires in COVID-19. Assay: immunoSEQ multiplex PCR; the TCRdb copy retains only in-frame clones and omits some. The sample holds about 210,000 clones, almost 85% seen once. Sequenced sample: peripheral blood. The receptors were gathered from a woman in her thirties or forties with acute or convalescent COVID-19.

The chain links TRBV27 to TRBJ1-2; D not resolved. Per germline, CDR1 MNHEY and CDR2 SMNVEV (reference sequence). The CDR3 length is 13 residues. Trimming left V 4 bases short and J 6 bases short, with 12 bases between. The CDR3 region has the DNA TGTGCCAGCAGTTCTGTCCCGTCCGATGGCTACACCTTC. This codes for CASSSVPSDGYTF.

This chain connects TRBV7-8 to TRBJ2-3; TRBD2 matches at 13 bases. This CDR3 spans 15 amino acids. Looked up from germline, CDR1 is SGHVS and CDR2 is FQNEAQ. V shed 5 bases and J 6 bases; nucleotides not matched to a gene: 5. CDR3 in amino acids: CASSTTGLAGDTQYF. The CDR3 DNA reads as TGTGCCAGCAGCACAACGGGACTAGCGGGGGATACGCAGTATTTT.

The rearrangement links TRBV25-1 to TRBJ1-1, with a tentative D call TRBD1 (5 bases). Germline values: CDR1 MGHDK, CDR2 SYGVNS. This CDR3 is built from 16 residues. V was cut by 0 bases and J by 4 bases, with 15 bases left in between. As DNA, the CDR3 is TGTGCCAGCAGTGAATATGGGGCGGGGCTTAGCACTGAAGCTTTCTTT. This encodes CASSEYGAGLSTEAFF.

This sequence joins TRBV13 and TRBJ2-7, with TRBD1 identical over 7 bases. J gave up 2 bases and V 0 bases, and 4 bases lay outside the gene matches. This CDR3 is built from 15 residues. Per germline, CDR1 PRHDT and CDR2 FYEKMQ (reference sequence). The DNA of the CDR3 is TGTGCCAGCAGCTTAGGCCGCGGACAGGCCTACGAGCAGTACTTC. Amino acid sequence: CASSLGRGQAYEQYF.

The CDR3 sequence is CATSDYGQGDTGELFF. The CDR3 coding sequence is TGTGCCACCAGTGACTACGGACAGGGAGATACCGGGGAGCTGTTTTTT. The rearrangement uses TRBV24-1 and TRBJ2-2, with 8 bases matching TRBD1. The germline CDR1 and CDR2 sequences are KGHDR and SFDVKD. The V gene end was trimmed by 4 bases and the J gene end by 5 bases; junction bases not matched to a gene: 8. The CDR3 is made up of 16 amino acids.

Note on this clone: Other DNA sequences in this specimen translate into the identical CDR3. This chain connects TRBV19 to TRBJ1-1, with TRBD1 as a possible D gene (5 bases). The germline V and J ends were trimmed by 7 bases and 6 bases, with 15 bases remaining between them. The CDR3 has 13 amino acids. Looked up from germline, CDR1 is LNHDA and CDR2 is SQIVND (reference sequence). As DNA, the CDR3 is TGTGCCAGTATCGATTTGGGGGGGGCTGAAGCTTTCTTT. This gives the protein CASIDLGGAEAFF.

This chain joins TRBV6-5 and TRBJ2-1; the match to TRBD2 covers 10 bases. V lost 10 bases and J lost 6; bases outside the gene matches: 6. CDR1 and CDR2 (germline): MNHEY, SVGAGI. The CDR3 consists of 13 residues. DNA for the CDR3: TGTGCCACCAGACTAGCGGGCCTCAATGAGCAGTTCTTC. Protein product: CATRLAGLNEQFF.

This chain joins TRBV5-1 and TRBJ1-2, with 10 bases matching TRBD1. V was pared by 2 bases and J by 2 bases, with 3 bases of the junction left unmatched. The CDR3 covers 15 residues. Germline V gene data show CDR1 as SGHRS and CDR2 as YFSETQ. The CDR3 protein is CASSFRQGANYGYTF. CDR3 nucleotides: TGCGCCAGCAGCTTCAGACAGGGGGCGAACTATGGCTACACCTTC.

This clone was seen a single time. The rearrangement links TRBV5-1 to TRBJ1-1, with D perhaps matching TRBD1 (6 bases). This CDR3 has 15 amino acids. Germline-derived CDR1 and CDR2 are SGHRS and YFSETQ. Trimming removed 1 base from V and 5 bases from J, with 15 bases in between. The CDR3, as DNA: TGCGCCAGCAGCTTGTCCGGGGGGCTGAGAACTGAAGCTTTCTTT. Encoded protein: CASSLSGGLRTEAFF. Variable domain in full (rest from reference TRBV5-1 and TRBJ1-1): KAGVTQTPRYLIKTRGQQVTLSCSPISGHRSVSWYQQTPGQGLQFLFEYFSETQRNKGNFPGRFSGRQFSNSRSEMNVSTLELGDSALYLCASSLSGGLRTEAFFGQGTRLTVV.

The J gene is TRBJ2-7, the V gene TRBV5-4; 10 bases are shared with TRBD2. CDR1 and CDR2 from the germline V gene are SGHNT and YYREEE (reference sequence). The CDR3 loop spans 15 amino acids. After removal of 1 base from V and 3 bases from J, the junction contained 4 bases not matched to a gene. The CDR3 nucleotides read TGTGCCAGCAGCTTGCGCCCTAGCGGGAGCTACGAGCAGTACTTC. This encodes CASSLRPSGSYEQYF.

CDR3 sequence: CSASRLAGYRGQETQYF. CDR3 coding DNA: TGCAGTGCTAGTAGACTAGCGGGATATAGAGGGCAAGAGACCCAGTACTTC. The genes are TRBV20-1 and TRBJ2-5; 11 positions match TRBD2. Germline V gene lookup returns CDR1 DFQATT and CDR2 SNEGSKA (reference sequence). V dropped 3 bases and J dropped 2; count of bases not matched to a gene: 11. The CDR3 consists of 17 residues.

V gene TRBV11-2 combines with J gene TRBJ1-2, with 8 bases lining up with TRBD1. V lost 5 bases to trimming and J lost 6 bases; unmatched junction nucleotides: 5. Germline V gene data show CDR1 as SGHAT and CDR2 as FQNNGV. The CDR3 spans 13 residues. CDR3 region: CASSPRGRDGYTF. In nucleotides, the CDR3 is TGTGCCAGCAGCCCCAGGGGGCGGGATGGCTACACCTTC.

This sequence joins TRBV9 and TRBJ2-3, with 9 bases that match TRBD1. Germline V CDR1 and CDR2: SGDLS, YYNGEE. Trimming removed 4 bases from V and 2 bases from J; junction bases left unmatched: 8. The length of the CDR3 is 16 residues. In nucleotides, the CDR3 is TGTGCCAGCAGCCCCCGACAGGGGGAATACACAGATACGCAGTATTTT. Its protein product is CASSPRQGEYTDTQYF.

The gene calls are TRBV6-4 and TRBJ2-1, with D possibly matching TRBD2 (7 bases). This CDR3 is built from 16 residues. The germline V and J ends were trimmed by 0 bases and 9 bases, with 18 bases remaining between them. The V gene's germline CDR1 is MRHNA and CDR2 SNTAGT. The CDR3 nucleotides read TGTGCCAGCAGTGACTCTTGGACAGTGAGGGGGGGTGAGCAGTTCTTC. It codes for CASSDSWTVRGGEQFF.

The chain couples TRBV30 to TRBJ1-1; D gene uncertain. CDR1 GTSNPN and CDR2 SVGIG come from the germline V gene (reference sequence). Trimming took off 5 bases at V and 1 base at J, with 14 bases between the two ends. The CDR3 runs 14 residues. Written as DNA, the CDR3 is TGTGCCTGGGGCCCGGAGGCCGCGAACACTGAAGCTTTCTTT. This sequence encodes CAWGPEAANTEAFF.

The chain couples TRBV7-3 to TRBJ2-3, with 9 bases matching TRBD2. Trimming cost V 5 bases and J 4 bases; bases outside gene matches: 7. CDR1 is SGHTA, CDR2 FQGTGA, per germline. CDR3 length equals 15 residues. The CDR3 bases are TGTGCCAGCAGCGAATGGGGGACTAGCCCAGATACGCAGTATTTT. It specifies CASSEWGTSPDTQYF.

The genes are TRBV6-5 and TRBJ1-6, with D possibly being TRBD1 (6 bases). Germline CDR1 reads MNHEY; CDR2 reads SVGAGI. CDR3 length: 13 amino acids. Deletions cut 5 bases from V and 8 bases from J, with 10 bases between. This chain's CDR3 is CASSTRTDSPLHF. The CDR3 nucleotides are TGTGCCAGCAGTACGCGGACAGATTCACCCCTCCACTTT.

The chain links TRBV4-2 to TRBJ2-6, with 8 bases matching TRBD2. Looked up from germline, CDR1 is LGHNA and CDR2 is YNFKEQ. The V gene end was trimmed by 4 bases and the J gene end by 4 bases; junction bases not matched to a gene: 6. The CDR3 has 16 residues. CDR3 DNA sequence: TGTGCCAGCAGCCCCCGGGAGGGTCTGGGGGCCAACGTCCTGACTTTC. The encoded protein is CASSPREGLGANVLTF.

The table lists this clone with a few counts. The CDR3 is CATSREKAETVSYGYTF. For the CDR3, the DNA is TGTGCCACCAGCAGAGAGAAAGCCGAGACAGTCTCCTATGGCTACACCTTC. The rearrangement links TRBV15 to TRBJ1-2; maybe TRBD1 (5 bases). From germline, CDR1 is LNHNV and CDR2 YYDKDF (reference sequence). V lost 0 bases and J lost 4, with 18 bases in between. CDR3 length equals 17 residues.

The chain employs TRBV9 and TRBJ2-1, with D tentatively TRBD1 (5 bases). Trimming took 1 base from V and 6 from J, leaving 11 bases between them. Germline V gene lookup returns CDR1 SGDLS and CDR2 YYNGEE. The CDR3 length is 14 residues. The CDR3: CASSVQGRVNEQFF. CDR3 nucleotide sequence: TGTGCCAGCAGCGTACAGGGTAGGGTCAATGAGCAGTTCTTC.

The rearrangement links TRBV9 to TRBJ1-2, with 7 bases fitting TRBD1. This CDR3 is 14 amino acids long. Germline lookup yields CDR1 SGDLS and CDR2 YYNGEE. V shed 3 bases, J shed 14 bases, and the junction held 16 bases outside the gene matches. The chain's CDR3 is CASSENRDRSRWTF. The CDR3, as DNA: TGTGCCAGCAGCGAAAACCGGGACAGATCCCGCTGGACCTTC.